This T cell receptor beta chain originates from a study of T cells in Graves' hyperthyroidism and ophthalmopathy. This clonotype was picked up many times. Trimming took 7 bases from V and 1 from J; bases not matched to a gene: 10. The CDR3 is 18 amino acids. Germline V gene sequence: CDR1 MNHEY, CDR2 SMNVEV (reference sequence). Amplified regions were TCR beta CDR3 sequences from RNA transcripts. The TCR CDR3 first-round RT-PCR relied on the HTBI primer set. TCRdb re-derived calls from the multiplex PCR reads in MiXCR, one entry per CDR3 protein. The sample gives around 340,000 distinct CDR3 sequences, 15% to 20% of which show up once; around a sixth is in the top ten.

The receptor was isolated from a woman aged 40 to 50 with Graves' ophthalmopathy. The sequencing input was blood. The chain carries TRBV27 and TRBJ2-3, with 14 bases aligning to TRBD2. The CDR3 protein is CASTVSGTSGGRTDTQYF. Here the CDR3 DNA reads TGTGCCAGCACCGTATCCGGGACTAGCGGGGGACGCACAGATACGCAGTATTTT.